The TCR beta chain described here comes from a study of blood T cell repertoires in COVID-19. Study at large: Acute and convalescent COVID-19 specimens originated in the United States, Italy and Spain.

Seattle enrolled patients during active infection and tracked them longitudinally. This clone was counted only a few times. The authors' processing: Estimation of nucleated cell counts relied on the amplification of reference gene primers. Clones were read by immunoSEQ multiplex PCR, and TCRdb kept only the in-frame ones, dropping some. Clonal size and the V and J genes are those of that table, whereas D and trimming came from the DNA. The table lists approximately 290,000 clones, about 80% of them singletons. The germline CDR1 and CDR2 sequences are KGHSH and LQKENI. Trimming removed 5 bases from V and 5 bases from J, with 7 bases in between. CDR3 size: 12 residues.

The receptor's source is a person between 65 and 79 years old with COVID-19, enrolled during active disease. This chain uses TRBV18 with TRBJ1-5; possibly TRBD1 for D (5 bases). The material sequenced was peripheral blood. The DNA for the CDR3 is TGTGCCAGCTCAGAAGGGGATCAGCCCCAGCATTTT. It is translated as CASSEGDQPQHF.